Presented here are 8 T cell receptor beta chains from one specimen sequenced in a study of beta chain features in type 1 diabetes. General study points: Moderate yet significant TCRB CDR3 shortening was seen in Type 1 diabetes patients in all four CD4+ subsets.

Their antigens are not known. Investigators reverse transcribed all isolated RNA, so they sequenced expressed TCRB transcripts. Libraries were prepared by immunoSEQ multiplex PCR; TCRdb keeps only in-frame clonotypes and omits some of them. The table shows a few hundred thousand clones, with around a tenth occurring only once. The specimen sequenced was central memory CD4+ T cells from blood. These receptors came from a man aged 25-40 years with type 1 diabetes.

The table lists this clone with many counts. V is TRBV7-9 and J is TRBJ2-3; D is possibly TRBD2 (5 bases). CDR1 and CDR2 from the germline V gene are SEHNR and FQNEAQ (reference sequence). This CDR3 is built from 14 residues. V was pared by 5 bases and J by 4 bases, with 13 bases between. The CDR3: CASSPRPEADTQYF. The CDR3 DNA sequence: TGTGCCAGCAGCCCTCGGCCGGAGGCAGATACGCAGTATTTT. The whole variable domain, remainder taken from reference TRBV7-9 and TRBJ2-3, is DTGVSQNPRHKITKRGQNVTFRCDPISEHNRLYWYRQTLGQGPEFLTYFQNEAQLEKSRLLSDRFSAERPKGSFSTLEIQRTEQGDSAMYLCASSPRPEADTQYFGPGTRLTVL.

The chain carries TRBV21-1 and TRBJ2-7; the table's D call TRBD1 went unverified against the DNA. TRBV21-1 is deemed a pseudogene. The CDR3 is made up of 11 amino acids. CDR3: CASSGAGEQYF. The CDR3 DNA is TGTGCCAGCAGCGGGGCCGGGGAGCAGTACTTC.

This CDR3 is CASVGTRSYEQYF. As DNA, the CDR3 is TGTGCCAGCGTCGGGACTAGGTCCTACGAGCAGTACTTC. The V and J genes are TRBV10-3 and TRBJ2-7, with 8 bases that match TRBD2. Germline CDR1 ENHRY, CDR2 SYGVKD. Unmatched junction bases numbered 6, after V lost 10 bases and J lost 1 base. CDR3 size: 13 residues.

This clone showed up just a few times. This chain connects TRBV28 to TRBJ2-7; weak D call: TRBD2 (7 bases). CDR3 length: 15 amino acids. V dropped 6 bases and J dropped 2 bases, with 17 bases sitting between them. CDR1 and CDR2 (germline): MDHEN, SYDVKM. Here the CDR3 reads CASSLGGGVTYEQYF. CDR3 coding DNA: TGTGCCAGCAGCCTAGGGGGGGGCGTAACCTACGAGCAGTACTTC.

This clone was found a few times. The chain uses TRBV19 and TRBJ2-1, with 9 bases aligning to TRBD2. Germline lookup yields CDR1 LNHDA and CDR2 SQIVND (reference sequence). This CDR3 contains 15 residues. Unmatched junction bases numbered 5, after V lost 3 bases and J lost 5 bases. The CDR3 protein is CASSISGRSDNEQFF. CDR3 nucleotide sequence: TGTGCCAGTAGTATTAGCGGGAGATCCGACAATGAGCAGTTCTTC.

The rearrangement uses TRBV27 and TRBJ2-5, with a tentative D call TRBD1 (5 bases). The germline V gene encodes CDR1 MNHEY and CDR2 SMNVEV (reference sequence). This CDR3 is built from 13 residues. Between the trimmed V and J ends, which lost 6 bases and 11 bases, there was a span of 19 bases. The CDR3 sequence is CASSLRGKPEQYF. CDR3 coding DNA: TGTGCCAGCAGCCTAAGGGGTAAGCCGGAGCAGTACTTC.

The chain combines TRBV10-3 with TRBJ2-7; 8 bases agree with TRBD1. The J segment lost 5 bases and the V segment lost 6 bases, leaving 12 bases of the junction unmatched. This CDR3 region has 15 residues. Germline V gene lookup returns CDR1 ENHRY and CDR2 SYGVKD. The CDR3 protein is CAIRNDQGAHNEQYF. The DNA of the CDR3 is TGTGCCATCAGGAACGATCAGGGGGCGCACAACGAGCAGTACTTC.

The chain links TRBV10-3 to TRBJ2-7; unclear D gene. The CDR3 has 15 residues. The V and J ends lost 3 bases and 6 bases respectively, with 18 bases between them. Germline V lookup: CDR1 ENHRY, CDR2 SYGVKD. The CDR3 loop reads CAISDPTVKAGEQYF. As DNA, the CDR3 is TGTGCCATCAGTGATCCGACTGTTAAAGCAGGCGAGCAGTACTTC.